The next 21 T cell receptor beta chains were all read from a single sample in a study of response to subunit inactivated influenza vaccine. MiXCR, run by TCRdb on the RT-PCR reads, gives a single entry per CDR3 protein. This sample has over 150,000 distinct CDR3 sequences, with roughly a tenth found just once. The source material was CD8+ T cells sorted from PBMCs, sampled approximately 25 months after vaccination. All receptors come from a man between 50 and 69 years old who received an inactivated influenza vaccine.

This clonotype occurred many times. CDR3 protein: CSVERGTPYEQYF. In nucleotides, the CDR3 is TGCAGCGTTGAGAGGGGGACACCCTACGAGCAGTACTTC. This chain joins TRBV29-1 and TRBJ2-7; a weak D match, TRBD1 (6 bases). Trimming removed 3 bases from V and 2 bases from J, with 11 bases in between. Germline V CDR1 and CDR2: SQVTM, ANQGSEA. This CDR3 has 13 residues.

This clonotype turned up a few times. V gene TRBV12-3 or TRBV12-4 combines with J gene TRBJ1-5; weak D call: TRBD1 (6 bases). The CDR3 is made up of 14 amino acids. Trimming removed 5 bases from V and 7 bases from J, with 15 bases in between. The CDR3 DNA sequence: TGTGCCAGCAGTCTCGGGGAGGGGGGCCAGCCCCAGCATTTT. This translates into CASSLGEGGQPQHF.

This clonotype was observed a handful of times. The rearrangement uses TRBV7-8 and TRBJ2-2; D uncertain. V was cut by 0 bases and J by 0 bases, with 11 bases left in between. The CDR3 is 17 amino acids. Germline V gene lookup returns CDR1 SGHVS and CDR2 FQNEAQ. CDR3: CASSLAWADANTGELFF. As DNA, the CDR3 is TGTGCCAGCAGCTTAGCTTGGGCCGACGCGAACACCGGGGAGCTGTTTTTT.

CDR3 sequence: CATSDRDWTGELFF. The CDR3 DNA reads TGTGCCACCAGTGACCGGGATTGGACCGGGGAGCTGTTTTTT. V is TRBV24-1 and J is TRBJ2-2, with D possibly matching TRBD2 (5 bases). The V and J ends lost 4 bases and 5 bases respectively, with 10 bases between them. Germline V gene data show CDR1 as KGHDR and CDR2 as SFDVKD. The CDR3 sequence is 14 residues long.

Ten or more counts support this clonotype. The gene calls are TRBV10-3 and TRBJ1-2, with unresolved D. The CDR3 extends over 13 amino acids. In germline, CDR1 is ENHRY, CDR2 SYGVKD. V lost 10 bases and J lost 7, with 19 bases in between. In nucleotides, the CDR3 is TGTGCCACCGCCCGGGCCCCCCACGCTGGCTACACCTTC. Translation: CATARAPHAGYTF.

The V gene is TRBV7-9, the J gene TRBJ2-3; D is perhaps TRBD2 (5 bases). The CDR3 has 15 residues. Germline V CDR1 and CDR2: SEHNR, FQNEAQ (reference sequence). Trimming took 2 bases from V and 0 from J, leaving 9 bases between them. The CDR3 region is CASSLTEVSTDTQYF. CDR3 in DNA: TGTGCCAGCAGCTTAACGGAGGTTAGCACAGATACGCAGTATTTT.

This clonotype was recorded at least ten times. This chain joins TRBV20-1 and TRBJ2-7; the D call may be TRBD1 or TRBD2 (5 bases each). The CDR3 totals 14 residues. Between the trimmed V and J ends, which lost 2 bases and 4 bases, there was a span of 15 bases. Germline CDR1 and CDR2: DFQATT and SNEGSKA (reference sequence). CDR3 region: CSARLRQGGYEQYF. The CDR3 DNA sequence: TGCAGTGCTAGATTGCGTCAGGGCGGGTACGAGCAGTACTTC.

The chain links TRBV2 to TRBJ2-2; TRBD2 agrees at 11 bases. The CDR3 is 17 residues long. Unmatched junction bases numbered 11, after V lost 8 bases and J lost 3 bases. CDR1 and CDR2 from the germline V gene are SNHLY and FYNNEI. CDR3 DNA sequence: TGTGCCAGCCAGGGTCTAGCGGGGGGCCGGCACACCGGGGAGCTGTTTTTT. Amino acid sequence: CASQGLAGGRHTGELFF.

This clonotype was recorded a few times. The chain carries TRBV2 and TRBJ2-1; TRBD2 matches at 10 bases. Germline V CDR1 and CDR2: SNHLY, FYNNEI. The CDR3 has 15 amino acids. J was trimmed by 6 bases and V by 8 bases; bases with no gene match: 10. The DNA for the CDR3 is TGTGCCAGCTGGGGGCGGCTAGCGGGAGTCAATGAGCAGTTCTTC. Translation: CASWGRLAGVNEQFF.

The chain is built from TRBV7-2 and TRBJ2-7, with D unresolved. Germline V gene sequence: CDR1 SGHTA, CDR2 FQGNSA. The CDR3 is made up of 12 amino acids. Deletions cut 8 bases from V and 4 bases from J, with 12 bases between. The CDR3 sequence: CASLRAVYEQYF. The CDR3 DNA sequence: TGTGCCAGCTTACGGGCGGTATACGAGCAGTACTTC. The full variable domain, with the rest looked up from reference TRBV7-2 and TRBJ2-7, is GAGVSQSPSNKVTEKGKDVELRCDPISGHTALYWYRQSLGQGLEFLIYFQGNSAPDKSGLPSDRFSAERTGGSVSTLTIQRTQQEDSAVYLCASLRAVYEQYFGPGTRLTVT.

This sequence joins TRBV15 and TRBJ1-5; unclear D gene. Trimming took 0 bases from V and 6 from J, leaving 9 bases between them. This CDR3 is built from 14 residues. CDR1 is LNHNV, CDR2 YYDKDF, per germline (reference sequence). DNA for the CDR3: TGTGCCACCAGCAGAGATAACGCAGTTCAGCCCCAGCATTTT. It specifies CATSRDNAVQPQHF.

This CDR3 is CSARVVGNYGYTF. The CDR3 coding sequence is TGCAGTGCTAGAGTGGTCGGAAACTATGGCTACACCTTC. The chain employs TRBV20-1 and TRBJ1-2; D is undetermined. Germline V gene lookup returns CDR1 DFQATT and CDR2 SNEGSKA (reference sequence). The CDR3 contains 13 residues. V lost 1 base and J lost 2, with 8 bases in between.

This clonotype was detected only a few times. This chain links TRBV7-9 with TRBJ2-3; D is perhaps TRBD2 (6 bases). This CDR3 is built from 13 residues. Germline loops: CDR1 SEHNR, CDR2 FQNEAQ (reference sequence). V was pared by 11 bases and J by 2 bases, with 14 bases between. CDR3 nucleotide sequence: TGTGCCGGGGGTAGCGGACACACAGATACGCAGTATTTT. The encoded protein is CAGGSGHTDTQYF.

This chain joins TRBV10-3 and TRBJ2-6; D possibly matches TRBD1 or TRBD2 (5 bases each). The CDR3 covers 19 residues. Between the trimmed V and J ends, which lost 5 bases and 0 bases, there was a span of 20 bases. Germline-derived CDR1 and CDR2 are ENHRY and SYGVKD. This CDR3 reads CAISTGPGAVSSGANVLTF. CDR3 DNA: TGTGCCATCAGTACCGGTCCCGGGGCCGTGAGCTCTGGGGCCAACGTCCTGACTTTC.

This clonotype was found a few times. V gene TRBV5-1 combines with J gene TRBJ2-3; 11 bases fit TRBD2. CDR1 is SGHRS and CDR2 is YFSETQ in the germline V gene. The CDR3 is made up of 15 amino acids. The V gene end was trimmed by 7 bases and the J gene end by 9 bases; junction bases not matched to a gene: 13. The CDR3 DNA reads TGCGCCAGCGGTACAGATAGCGGGGGGGCCCTCACGCAGTATTTT. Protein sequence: CASGTDSGGALTQYF.

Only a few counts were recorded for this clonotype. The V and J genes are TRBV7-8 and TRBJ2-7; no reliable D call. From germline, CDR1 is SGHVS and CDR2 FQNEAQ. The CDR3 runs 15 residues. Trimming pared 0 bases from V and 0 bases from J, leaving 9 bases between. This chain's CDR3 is CASSLAPYSSYEQYF. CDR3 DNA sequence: TGTGCCAGCAGCTTAGCGCCGTACAGCTCCTACGAGCAGTACTTC. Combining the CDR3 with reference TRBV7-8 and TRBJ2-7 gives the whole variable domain GAGVSQSPRYKVAKRGQDVALRCDPISGHVSLFWYQQALGQGPEFLTYFQNEAQLDKSGLPSDRFFAERPEGSVSTLKIQRTQQEDSAVYLCASSLAPYSSYEQYFGPGTRLTVT.

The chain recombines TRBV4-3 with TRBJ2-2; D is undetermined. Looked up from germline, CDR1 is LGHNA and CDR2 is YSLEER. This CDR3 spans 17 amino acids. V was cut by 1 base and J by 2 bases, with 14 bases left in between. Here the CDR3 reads CASSQVIGPYNTGELFF. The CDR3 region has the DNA TGCGCCAGCAGCCAAGTCATAGGCCCTTATAACACCGGGGAGCTGTTTTTT.

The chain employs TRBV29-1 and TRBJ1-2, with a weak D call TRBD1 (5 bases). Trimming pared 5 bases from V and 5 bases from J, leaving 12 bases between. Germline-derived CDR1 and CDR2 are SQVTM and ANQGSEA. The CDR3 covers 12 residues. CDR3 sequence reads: CSVPGLGYGYTF. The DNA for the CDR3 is TGCAGCGTTCCAGGGCTGGGGTATGGCTACACCTTC.

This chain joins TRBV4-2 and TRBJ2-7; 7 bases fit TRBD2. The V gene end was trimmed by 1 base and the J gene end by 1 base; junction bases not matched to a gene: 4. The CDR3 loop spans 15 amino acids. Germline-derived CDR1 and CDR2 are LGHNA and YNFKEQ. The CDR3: CASSQASGGSYEQYF. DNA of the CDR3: TGTGCCAGCAGCCAAGCCTCGGGGGGTTCCTACGAGCAGTACTTC.

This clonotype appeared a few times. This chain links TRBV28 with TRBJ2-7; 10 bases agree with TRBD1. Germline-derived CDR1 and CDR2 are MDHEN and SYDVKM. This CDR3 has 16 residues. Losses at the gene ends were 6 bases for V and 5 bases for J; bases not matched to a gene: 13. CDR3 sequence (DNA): TGTGCCAGCAGCCTTCTTAAGGGACAGGGGACGGACGAGCAGTACTTC. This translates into CASSLLKGQGTDEQYF.

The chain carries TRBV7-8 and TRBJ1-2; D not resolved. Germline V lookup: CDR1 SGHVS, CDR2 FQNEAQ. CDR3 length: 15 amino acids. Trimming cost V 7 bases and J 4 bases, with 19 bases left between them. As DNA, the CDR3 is TGTGCCAGCACCGAGCGAGTAATCGGATCCTATGGCTACACCTTC. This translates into CASTERVIGSYGYTF.